The 14 T cell receptor beta chains below all came from one sample that was sequenced in a study of cytomegalovirus exposure and HLA in healthy donors. PCR employed 60 Vbeta and 13 Jbeta primers. Sequencing used immunoSEQ multiplex PCR; TCRdb keeps in-frame clones, though not all of them. This sample has 40,000 to 45,000 clones; around 56% occur once, and the top ten carry roughly 5.6%. The sequencing sample was made of PBMCs. All receptors derive from a man aged 55 to 70 in good health and CMV-seronegative.

The chain employs TRBV5-1 and TRBJ2-7; 9 bases map to TRBD1. The CDR3 has 14 amino acids. The V segment lost 0 bases and the J segment 5 bases; nucleotides outside the gene matches: 3. CDR1 and CDR2 (germline): SGHRS, YFSETQ. The CDR3 spells CASSLGQGEHEQYF. The CDR3 coding sequence is TGCGCCAGCAGCTTGGGACAGGGGGAACACGAGCAGTACTTC.

This chain joins TRBV7-9 and TRBJ2-3; TRBD2 is a possible D gene (7 bases). CDR1 SEHNR and CDR2 FQNEAQ come from the germline V gene (reference sequence). The V gene lost 2 bases and the J gene lost 5 bases, with 14 bases spanning the gap. This CDR3 contains 15 residues. CDR3 amino acids: CASSLQQGREDTQYF. Here the CDR3 DNA reads TGTGCCAGCAGCTTACAGCAGGGGAGGGAAGATACGCAGTATTTT. The variable domain in full, completed from reference TRBV7-9 and TRBJ2-3, reads DTGVSQNPRHKITKRGQNVTFRCDPISEHNRLYWYRQTLGQGPEFLTYFQNEAQLEKSRLLSDRFSAERPKGSFSTLEIQRTEQGDSAMYLCASSLQQGREDTQYFGPGTRLTVL.

V and J are TRBV5-4 and TRBJ2-5; 8 bases fit TRBD1. The CDR3 totals 16 residues. The V gene end was trimmed by 3 bases and the J gene end by 2 bases; junction bases not matched to a gene: 9. Germline loops: CDR1 SGHNT, CDR2 YYREEE (reference sequence). The CDR3 nucleotides read TGTGCCAGCAGCTCGGCGACAGGGGAGTTACAAGAGACCCAGTACTTC. The encoded protein is CASSSATGELQETQYF.

The chain uses TRBV6-1 and TRBJ2-1; a possible D gene is TRBD2 (5 bases). This CDR3 spans 16 amino acids. Deletions cut 0 bases from V and 1 base from J, with 10 bases between. The germline gives CDR1 MNHNS, CDR2 SASEGT. CDR3: CASSEADGVSYNEQFF. The CDR3 DNA is TGTGCCAGCAGTGAAGCGGACGGGGTTTCCTACAATGAGCAGTTCTTC.

This clone was observed a few times. The chain uses TRBV5-1 and TRBJ2-1, with D unclear. This CDR3 has 13 amino acids. The germline CDR1 and CDR2 sequences are SGHRS and YFSETQ. Trimming left V 4 bases short and J 6 bases short, with 11 bases between. CDR3 protein: CASSRTGGNEQFF. The CDR3 bases are TGCGCCAGCAGCCGTACCGGTGGCAATGAGCAGTTCTTC. The variable domain in full, with the rest retrieved from reference TRBV5-1 and TRBJ2-1, is KAGVTQTPRYLIKTRGQQVTLSCSPISGHRSVSWYQQTPGQGLQFLFEYFSETQRNKGNFPGRFSGRQFSNSRSEMNVSTLELGDSALYLCASSRTGGNEQFFGPGTRLTVL.

This clone was counted between two and nine times. This chain uses TRBV6-5 with TRBJ2-3; tentative D call: TRBD2 (5 bases). Trimming left V 6 bases short and J 6 bases short, with 16 bases between. This CDR3 region has 14 residues. Germline CDR1 MNHEY, CDR2 SVGAGI. DNA of the CDR3: TGTGCCAGCAGACCCCCGGGAATCCCCGATACGCAGTATTTT. It codes for CASRPPGIPDTQYF.

This chain links TRBV7-9 with TRBJ2-2; TRBD1 matches at 7 bases. The CDR3 length is 14 residues. The germline gives CDR1 SEHNR, CDR2 FQNEAQ (reference sequence). Trimming cost V 3 bases and J 5 bases; bases outside gene matches: 3. CDR3 bases: TGTGCCAGCAGCTTCGACAGGGTTACCGGGGAGCTGTTTTTT. This encodes CASSFDRVTGELFF.

The chain couples TRBV7-2 to TRBJ2-7; tentative D call: TRBD1 (5 bases). V gave up 0 bases and J gave up 7 bases, with 16 bases separating them. There are 15 residues in the CDR3. The germline V gene has CDR1 SGHTA and CDR2 FQGNSA. In DNA, the CDR3 is TGTGCCAGCAGCTTAGCCATCGGACATTTGGGGGAGCAGTACTTC. Encoded protein: CASSLAIGHLGEQYF.

CDR3 nucleotides: TGTGCCAGCAGCTCCCCTTTCAGGGCGTTAAACTATGGCTACACCTTC. Protein product: CASSSPFRALNYGYTF. This chain connects TRBV7-2 to TRBJ1-2; possibly TRBD1 for D (5 bases). The V gene lost 4 bases and the J gene lost 2 bases, with 17 bases spanning the gap. Germline V lookup: CDR1 SGHTA, CDR2 FQGNSA. The CDR3 is 16 amino acids.

The gene calls are TRBV5-1 and TRBJ2-2; TRBD1 agrees at 10 bases. V was clipped by 2 bases and J by 6 bases; unmatched bases: 7. The CDR3 is made up of 16 amino acids. The V gene's germline CDR1 is SGHRS and CDR2 YFSETQ. CDR3 sequence (DNA): TGCGCCAGCAGCTTCGGGGACAGGGGTGAGGCCGGGGAGCTGTTTTTT. Translated, it gives CASSFGDRGEAGELFF.

The V and J genes are TRBV11-2 and TRBJ2-7; 8 bases map to TRBD1. The V gene end was trimmed by 3 bases and the J gene end by 0 bases; junction bases not matched to a gene: 1. The germline gives CDR1 SGHAT, CDR2 FQNNGV. The CDR3 length is 14 residues. The CDR3 region is CASSFGTGSYEQYF. As DNA, the CDR3 is TGTGCCAGCAGCTTCGGGACAGGCTCCTACGAGCAGTACTTC.

The rearrangement joins TRBV5-4 to TRBJ1-1; 7 nucleotides match TRBD1. V trimming: 10 bases; J trimming: 4 bases; junction bases outside the gene matches: 10. The germline V gene has CDR1 SGHNT and CDR2 YYREEE (reference sequence). The CDR3 is 13 amino acids. CDR3 coding DNA: TGTGCCGTAAGCAGGGGGATTGGCACTGAAGCTTTCTTT. It yields the protein CAVSRGIGTEAFF. The full variable domain, its missing parts supplied by reference TRBV5-4 and TRBJ1-1, is ETGVTQSPTHLIKTRGQQVTLRCSSQSGHNTVSWYQQALGQGPQFIFQYYREEENGRGNFPPRFSGLQFPNYSSELNVNALELDDSALYLCAVSRGIGTEAFFGQGTRLTVV.

In this sample, this clone turned up a few times. The V call is TRBV28, the J call TRBJ1-2; D remains ambiguous. V was trimmed by 2 bases and J by 6 bases, leaving 13 bases between them. Germline loops: CDR1 MDHEN, CDR2 SYDVKM. This CDR3 is 14 amino acids long. The CDR3 loop reads CASSLPLRLNGYTF. The CDR3 nucleotides read TGTGCCAGCAGTTTACCTCTTCGACTGAATGGCTACACCTTC.

This chain uses TRBV2 with TRBJ1-2; a possible D gene is TRBD1 (6 bases). CDR3 length: 11 residues. Germline-derived CDR1 and CDR2 are SNHLY and FYNNEI. The V end was cut by 6 bases, the J end by 6 bases, with 8 bases between. In DNA, the CDR3 is TGTGCCAGCAGCAGACAGGATGGCTACACCTTC. Translated, it gives CASSRQDGYTF.